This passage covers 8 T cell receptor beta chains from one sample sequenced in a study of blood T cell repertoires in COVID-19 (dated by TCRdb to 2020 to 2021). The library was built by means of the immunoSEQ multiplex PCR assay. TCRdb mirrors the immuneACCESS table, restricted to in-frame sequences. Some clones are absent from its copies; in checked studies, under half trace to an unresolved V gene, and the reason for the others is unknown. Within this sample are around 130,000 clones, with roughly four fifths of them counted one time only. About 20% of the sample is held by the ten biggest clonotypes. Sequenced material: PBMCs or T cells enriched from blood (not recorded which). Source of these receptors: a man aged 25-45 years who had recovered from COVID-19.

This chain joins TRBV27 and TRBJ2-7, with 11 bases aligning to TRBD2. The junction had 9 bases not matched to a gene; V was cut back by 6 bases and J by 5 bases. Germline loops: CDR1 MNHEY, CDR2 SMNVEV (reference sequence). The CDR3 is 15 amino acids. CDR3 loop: CASSTLAGGRNEQYF. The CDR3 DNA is TGTGCCAGCAGCACCCTAGCGGGAGGACGCAACGAGCAGTACTTC.

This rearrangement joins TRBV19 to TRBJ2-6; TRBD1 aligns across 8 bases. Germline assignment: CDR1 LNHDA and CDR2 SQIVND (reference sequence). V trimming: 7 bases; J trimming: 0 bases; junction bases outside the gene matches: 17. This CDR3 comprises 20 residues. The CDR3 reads CASTPYPTQGVYSGANVLTF. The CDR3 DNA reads TGTGCCAGTACCCCATATCCGACACAGGGGGTGTACTCTGGGGCCAACGTCCTGACTTTC.

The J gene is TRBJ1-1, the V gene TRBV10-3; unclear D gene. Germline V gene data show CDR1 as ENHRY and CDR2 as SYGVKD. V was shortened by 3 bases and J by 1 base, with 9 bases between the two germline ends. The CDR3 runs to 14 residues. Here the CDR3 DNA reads TGTGCCATCAGTGACTTCGGGGAGAACACTGAAGCTTTCTTT. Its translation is CAISDFGENTEAFF.

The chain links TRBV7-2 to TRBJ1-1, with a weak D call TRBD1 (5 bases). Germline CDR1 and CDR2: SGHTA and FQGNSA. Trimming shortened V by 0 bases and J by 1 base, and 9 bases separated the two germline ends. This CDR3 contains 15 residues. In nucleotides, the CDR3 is TGTGCCAGCAGCTTAGCCGGGGGAGAGAACACTGAAGCTTTCTTT. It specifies CASSLAGGENTEAFF.

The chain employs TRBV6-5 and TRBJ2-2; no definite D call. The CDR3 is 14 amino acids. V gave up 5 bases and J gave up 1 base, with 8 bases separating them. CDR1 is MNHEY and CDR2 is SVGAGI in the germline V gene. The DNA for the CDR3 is TGTGCCAGCAGTCTCGCGGAGAACACCGGGGAGCTGTTTTTT. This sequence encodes CASSLAENTGELFF.

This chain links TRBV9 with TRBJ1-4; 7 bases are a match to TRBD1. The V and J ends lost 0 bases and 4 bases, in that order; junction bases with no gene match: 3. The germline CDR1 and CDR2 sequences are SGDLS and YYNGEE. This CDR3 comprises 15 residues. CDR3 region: CASSVGQGGNEKLFF. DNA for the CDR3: TGTGCCAGCAGCGTAGGACAGGGTGGTAATGAAAAACTGTTTTTT.

Here the CDR3 reads CASTQLGGRNYGYTF. CDR3 coding DNA: TGTGCCAGCACTCAACTCGGCGGGAGAAACTATGGCTACACCTTC. This chain links TRBV6-5 with TRBJ1-2, with D uncertain. CDR1 and CDR2 (germline): MNHEY, SVGAGI. V lost 7 bases and J lost 2, with 17 bases in between. The length of the CDR3 is 15 residues.

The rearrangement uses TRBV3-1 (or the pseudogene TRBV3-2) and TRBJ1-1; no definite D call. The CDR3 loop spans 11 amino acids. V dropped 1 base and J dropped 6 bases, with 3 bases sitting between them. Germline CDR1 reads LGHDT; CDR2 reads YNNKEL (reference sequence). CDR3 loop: CASSQGPEAFF. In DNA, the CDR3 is TGTGCCAGCAGCCAAGGGCCTGAAGCTTTCTTT.